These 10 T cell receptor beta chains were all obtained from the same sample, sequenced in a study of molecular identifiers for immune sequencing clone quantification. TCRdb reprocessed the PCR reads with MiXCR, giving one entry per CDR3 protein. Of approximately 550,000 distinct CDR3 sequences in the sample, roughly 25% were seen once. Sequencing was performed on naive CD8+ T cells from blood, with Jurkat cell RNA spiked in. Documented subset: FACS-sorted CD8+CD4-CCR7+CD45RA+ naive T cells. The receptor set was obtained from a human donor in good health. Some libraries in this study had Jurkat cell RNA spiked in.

CDR3 DNA sequence: TGTGCCAGCAGTTCCCGGTCCTTCCCAGAGACCCAGTACTTC. This translates into CASSSRSFPETQYF. The V gene is TRBV12-3 or TRBV12-4, the J gene TRBJ2-5; D not resolved. The V end was cut by 4 bases, the J end by 4 bases, with 13 bases between. The CDR3 covers 14 residues.

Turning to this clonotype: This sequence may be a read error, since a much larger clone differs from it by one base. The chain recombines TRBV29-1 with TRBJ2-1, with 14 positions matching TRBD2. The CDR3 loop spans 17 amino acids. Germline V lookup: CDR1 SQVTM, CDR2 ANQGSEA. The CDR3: CSHWGTSGSRSYNEPFF. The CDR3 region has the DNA TGCAGCCATTGGGGGACTAGCGGGAGTCGGTCCTACAATGAGCCGTTCTTC.

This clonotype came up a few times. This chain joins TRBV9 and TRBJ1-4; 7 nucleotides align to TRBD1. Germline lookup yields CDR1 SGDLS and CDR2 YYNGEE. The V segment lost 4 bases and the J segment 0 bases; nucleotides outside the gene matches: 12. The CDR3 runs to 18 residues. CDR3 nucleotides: TGTGCCAGCAGCACTGGGACAGTTGGAACGCCAACTAATGAAAAACTGTTTTTT. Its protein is CASSTGTVGTPTNEKLFF.

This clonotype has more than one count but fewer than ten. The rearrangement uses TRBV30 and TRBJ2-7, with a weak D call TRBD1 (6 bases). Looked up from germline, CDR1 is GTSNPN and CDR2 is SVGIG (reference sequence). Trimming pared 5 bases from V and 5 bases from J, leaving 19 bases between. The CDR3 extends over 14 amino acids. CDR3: CAWSNRVLLDEQYF. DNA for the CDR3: TGTGCCTGGTCCAACAGGGTCCTCTTGGACGAGCAGTACTTC. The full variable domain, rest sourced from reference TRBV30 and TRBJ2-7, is SQTIHQWPATLVQPVGSPLSLECTVEGTSNPNLYWYRQAAGRGLQLLFYSVGIGQISSEVPQNLSASRPQDRQFILSSKKLLLSDSGFYLCAWSNRVLLDEQYFGPGTRLTVT.

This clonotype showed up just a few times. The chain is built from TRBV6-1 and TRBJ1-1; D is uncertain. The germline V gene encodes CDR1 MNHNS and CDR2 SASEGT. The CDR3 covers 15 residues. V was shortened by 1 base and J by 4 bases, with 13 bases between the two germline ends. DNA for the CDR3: TGTGCCAGCAGTGAAGGTGAACTCCCGGGCACTGAAGCTTTCTTT. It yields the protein CASSEGELPGTEAFF.

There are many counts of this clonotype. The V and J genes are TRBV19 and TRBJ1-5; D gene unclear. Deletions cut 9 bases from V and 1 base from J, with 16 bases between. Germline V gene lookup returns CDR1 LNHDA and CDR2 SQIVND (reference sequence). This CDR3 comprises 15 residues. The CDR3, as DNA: TGTGCCAGCTCCAATGAGGGCCGAAGCAATCAGCCCCAGCATTTT. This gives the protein CASSNEGRSNQPQHF.

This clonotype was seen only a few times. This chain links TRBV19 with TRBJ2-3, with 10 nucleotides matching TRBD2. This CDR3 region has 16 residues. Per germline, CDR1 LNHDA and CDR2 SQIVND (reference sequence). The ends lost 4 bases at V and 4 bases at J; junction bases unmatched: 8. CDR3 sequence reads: CASSTAGGPGADTQYF. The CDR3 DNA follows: TGTGCCAGTAGTACAGCGGGGGGGCCGGGTGCAGATACGCAGTATTTT.

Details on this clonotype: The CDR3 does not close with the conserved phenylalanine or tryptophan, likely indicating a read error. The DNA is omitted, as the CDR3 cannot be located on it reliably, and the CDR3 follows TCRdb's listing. The CDR3 spells CASSNTGGLRYL. J is TRBJ2-7 and V is TRBV6-5; TRBD1, as called in the table, went unchecked against the DNA. The CDR3 contains 12 residues when both ends are counted. Germline V CDR1 and CDR2: MNHEY, SVGAGI.

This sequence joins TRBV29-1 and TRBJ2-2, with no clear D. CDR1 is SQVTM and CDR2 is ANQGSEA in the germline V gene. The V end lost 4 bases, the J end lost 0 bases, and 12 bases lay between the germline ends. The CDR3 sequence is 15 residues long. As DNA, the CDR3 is TGCAGCGTTGTAAGCAGAACGTCGAACACCGGGGAGCTGTTTTTT. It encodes CSVVSRTSNTGELFF.

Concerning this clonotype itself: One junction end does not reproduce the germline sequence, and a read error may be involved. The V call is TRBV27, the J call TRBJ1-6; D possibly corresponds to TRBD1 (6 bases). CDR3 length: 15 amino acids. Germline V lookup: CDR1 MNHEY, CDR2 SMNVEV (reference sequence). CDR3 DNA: TGTGCCAGAAGTTCCCGAGGGGGGCCGATATCACCCCTCCACTTT. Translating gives CARSSRGGPISPLHF.